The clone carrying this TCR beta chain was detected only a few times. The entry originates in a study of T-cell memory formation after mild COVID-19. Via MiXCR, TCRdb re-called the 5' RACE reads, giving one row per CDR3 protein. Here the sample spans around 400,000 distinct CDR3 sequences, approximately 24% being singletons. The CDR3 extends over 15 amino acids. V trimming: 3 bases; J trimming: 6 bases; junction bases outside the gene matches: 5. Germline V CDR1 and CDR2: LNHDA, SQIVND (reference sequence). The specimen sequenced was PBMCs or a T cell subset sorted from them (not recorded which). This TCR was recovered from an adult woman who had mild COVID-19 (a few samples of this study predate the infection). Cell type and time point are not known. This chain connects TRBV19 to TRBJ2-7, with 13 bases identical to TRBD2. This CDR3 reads CASSIGLAGAAEQYF. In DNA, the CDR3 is TGTGCCAGTAGTATCGGACTAGCGGGAGCGGCCGAGCAGTACTTC.